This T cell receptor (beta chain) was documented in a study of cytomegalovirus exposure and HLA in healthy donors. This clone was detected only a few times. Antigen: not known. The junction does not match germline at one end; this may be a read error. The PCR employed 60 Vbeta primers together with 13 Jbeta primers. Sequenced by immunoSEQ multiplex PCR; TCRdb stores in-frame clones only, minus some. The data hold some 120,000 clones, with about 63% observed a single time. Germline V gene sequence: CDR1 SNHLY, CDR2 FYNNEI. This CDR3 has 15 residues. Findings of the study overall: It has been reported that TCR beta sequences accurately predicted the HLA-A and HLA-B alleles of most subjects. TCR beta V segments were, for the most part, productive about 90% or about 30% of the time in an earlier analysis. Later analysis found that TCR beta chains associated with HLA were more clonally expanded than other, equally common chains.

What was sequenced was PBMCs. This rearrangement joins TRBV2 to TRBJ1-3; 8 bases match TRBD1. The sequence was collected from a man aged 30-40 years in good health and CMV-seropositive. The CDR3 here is CASTELQGARNTIYF. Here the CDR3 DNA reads TGTGCCAGCACTGAACTGCAGGGGGCAAGAAACACCATATATTTT.